Shown below are 6 T cell receptor beta chains from a single sample sequenced in a study of regulatory T cells. Amplification used 52 TRBV primers and 13 TRBJ primers. Some clones are missing from TCRdb's copy, which holds only in-frame ones; the method was immunoSEQ multiplex PCR. The profile shows 20,000 to 25,000 clones, approximately 90% of them singletons. These receptors have no known antigen. Study-wide points: In CD3G-deficient patients, conventional CD4+ T cells were enriched for hydrophobic CDR3 residues at positions 6 and 7.

Input material: conventional CD4+ T cells sorted from blood. All receptors come from a child younger than 18 with CD3G deficiency.

The V call is TRBV27, the J call TRBJ2-1, with 13 positions matching TRBD2. V lost 5 bases and J lost 9; bases outside the gene matches: 10. Looked up from germline, CDR1 is MNHEY and CDR2 is SMNVEV (reference sequence). The CDR3 runs 16 residues. The CDR3 here is CASSPWTSGRIGEQFF. In nucleotides, the CDR3 is TGTGCCAGCAGTCCGTGGACTAGCGGGAGAATAGGTGAGCAGTTCTTC.

The chain carries TRBV6-1 and TRBJ2-2, with D perhaps matching TRBD2 (5 bases). This CDR3 contains 13 residues. Per the germline V gene, CDR1 is MNHNS and CDR2 is SASEGT. Trimming left V 4 bases short and J 5 bases short, with 8 bases between. The CDR3: CASSVRGTGELFF. In DNA, the CDR3 is TGTGCCAGCAGTGTTAGAGGGACCGGGGAGCTGTTTTTT.

This chain connects TRBV5-1 to TRBJ2-5, with 12 bases lining up with TRBD2. Trimming cost V 1 base and J 5 bases; bases outside gene matches: 9. Germline CDR1 is SGHRS and CDR2 is YFSETQ. The CDR3 runs 17 residues. The CDR3 protein is CASSLLTSGGRGETQYF. CDR3 nucleotides: TGCGCCAGCAGCTTGTTGACTAGCGGGGGCCGTGGGGAGACCCAGTACTTC.

The chain employs TRBV27 and TRBJ1-1, with D maybe TRBD1 (6 bases). With 6 bases removed from V and 1 base from J, the gap between germline ends came to 12 bases. Germline V gene sequence: CDR1 MNHEY, CDR2 SMNVEV (reference sequence). The CDR3 is 14 residues long. CDR3 coding DNA: TGTGCCAGCAGAAAATCGACAGGGAACACTGAAGCTTTCTTT. It codes for CASRKSTGNTEAFF.

The chain uses TRBV5-1 and TRBJ2-1; tentatively, D is TRBD2 (5 bases). CDR3 size: 15 residues. Germline V gene sequence: CDR1 SGHRS, CDR2 YFSETQ. Trimming pared 0 bases from V and 3 bases from J, leaving 10 bases between. The CDR3 reads CASSLGPTSYNEQFF. The CDR3, as DNA: TGCGCCAGCAGCTTGGGACCAACTAGCTACAATGAGCAGTTCTTC.

V is TRBV6-1 and J is TRBJ2-7, with 8 bases aligning to TRBD1. The CDR3 spans 15 residues. Trimming at V came to 7 bases and at J to 0 bases, leaving 8 bases not matched to a gene. CDR1 and CDR2 from the germline V gene are MNHNS and SASEGT. The CDR3 loop reads CASKFDRGSSYEQYF. CDR3 in DNA: TGTGCCAGCAAATTTGACAGGGGCAGCTCCTACGAGCAGTACTTC.